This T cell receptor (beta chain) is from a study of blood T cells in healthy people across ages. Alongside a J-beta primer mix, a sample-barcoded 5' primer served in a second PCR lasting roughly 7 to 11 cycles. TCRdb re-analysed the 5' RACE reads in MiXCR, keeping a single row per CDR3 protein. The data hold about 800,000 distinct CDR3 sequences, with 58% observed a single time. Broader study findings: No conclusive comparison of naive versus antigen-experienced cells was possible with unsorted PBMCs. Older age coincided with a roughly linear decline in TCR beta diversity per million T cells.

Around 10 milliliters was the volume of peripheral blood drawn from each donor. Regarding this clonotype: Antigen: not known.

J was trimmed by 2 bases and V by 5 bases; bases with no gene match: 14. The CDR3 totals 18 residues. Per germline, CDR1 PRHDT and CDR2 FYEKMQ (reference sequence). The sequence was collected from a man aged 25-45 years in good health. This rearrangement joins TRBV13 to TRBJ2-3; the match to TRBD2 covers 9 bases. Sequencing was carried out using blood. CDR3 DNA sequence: TGTGCCAGCAGCCCGGATAGTTCTAGCGGGGCGCCCACAGATACGCAGTATTTT. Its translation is CASSPDSSSGAPTDTQYF.